The 3 T cell receptor beta chains below were found in one sample sequenced in a study of T cell clonality in common variable immunodeficiency. Assay: immunoSEQ multiplex PCR; the TCRdb copy retains only in-frame clones and omits some. The sample contains tens of thousands of clones, none of them singletons. The sequencing sample was made of peripheral blood mononuclear cells. Receptors originate from a person aged 18-70 years in good health.

This clone was observed many times. The read finishes 3 residues shy of the CDR3 end, and the germline J gene is used to complete it. The chain joins TRBV10-3 to TRBJ1-1; D might be TRBD1 (6 bases). The CDR3 is 13 residues long. Germline CDR1 is ENHRY and CDR2 is SYGVKD. The CDR3 sequence: CAIRGGTGSEAFF. Incomplete CDR3 DNA: TGTGCCATCAGAGGTGGAACAGGGAGCGAA.

This clone showed up just a few times. The DNA ends 3 residues before the CDR3 does, and the rest of the CDR3 is filled in from the germline J gene. The V call is TRBV20-1, the J call TRBJ1-1; 8 positions agree with TRBD1. From germline, CDR1 is DFQATT and CDR2 SNEGSKA (reference sequence). Trimming cost V 5 bases and J 6 bases; bases outside gene matches: 8. The CDR3 has 13 amino acids. CDR3 DNA (partial): TGCAGTGCTCGCAGACAGGGGTATCCTGAA. It is translated as CSARRQGYPE. The CDR3 in full is CSARRQGYPEAFF.

In this sample, this clone turned up many times. The CDR3 bases that were read are TGTGCCAGCAGTGAAGAAGGGGATAGCAATGAAAAA. Translating gives CASSEEGDSNEK. The whole CDR3 protein reads CASSEEGDSNEKLFF. The chain employs TRBV2 and TRBJ1-4; weak D call: TRBD1 (5 bases). The CDR3 end is not reached by the read, which stops 3 residues before it; the germline J gene fills it in. V lost 1 base to trimming and J lost 5 bases, with 11 bases between them. Germline V gene sequence: CDR1 SNHLY, CDR2 FYNNEI. The CDR3 is made up of 15 amino acids.